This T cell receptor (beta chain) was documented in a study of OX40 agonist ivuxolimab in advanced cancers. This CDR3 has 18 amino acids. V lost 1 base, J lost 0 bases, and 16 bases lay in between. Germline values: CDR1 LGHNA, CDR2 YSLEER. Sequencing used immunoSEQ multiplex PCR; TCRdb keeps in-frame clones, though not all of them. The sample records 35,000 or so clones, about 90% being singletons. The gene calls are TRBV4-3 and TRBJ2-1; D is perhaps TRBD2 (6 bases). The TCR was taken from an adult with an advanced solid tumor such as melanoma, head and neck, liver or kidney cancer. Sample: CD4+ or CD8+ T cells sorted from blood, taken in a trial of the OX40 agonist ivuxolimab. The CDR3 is CASSQVLPGTGSYNEQFF. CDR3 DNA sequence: TGCGCCAGCAGCCAAGTTCTACCCGGGACTGGCTCCTACAATGAGCAGTTCTTC.